The present T cell receptor (beta chain) was sequenced within a study of blood T cell repertoires in COVID-19. About the study: Acute-phase and convalescent COVID-19 samples originated in the United States, Italy and Spain. Sample material is recorded as cDNA or gDNA derived from T cells, B-cell-depleted T cells, or PBMCs.

Source study methods: It was from reference gene primer amplification that nucleated cell counts were estimated. Using immunoSEQ multiplex PCR, the repertoire was profiled, and TCRdb retains in-frame clones only, with some absent. The V and J calls and clone size are taken from that table; D and trimming were inferred from the DNA. Of about 55,000 clones listed, 75% to 95% were seen once; the top ten hold under 15%. V shed 4 bases, J shed 4 bases, and the junction held 3 bases outside the gene matches. The CDR3 is made up of 15 amino acids. Germline assignment: CDR1 SGHAT and CDR2 FQDESV (reference sequence).

The chain carries TRBV11-1 and TRBJ2-1; 11 positions match TRBD2. This clonotype was obtained from a human donor with active COVID-19. The donor label of this sample is uncertain. Sequenced sample: peripheral blood. The CDR3 coding sequence is TGTGCCAGCAGCTCGGGACTAGCGGAGTACAATGAGCAGTTCTTC. Amino acids: CASSSGLAEYNEQFF.